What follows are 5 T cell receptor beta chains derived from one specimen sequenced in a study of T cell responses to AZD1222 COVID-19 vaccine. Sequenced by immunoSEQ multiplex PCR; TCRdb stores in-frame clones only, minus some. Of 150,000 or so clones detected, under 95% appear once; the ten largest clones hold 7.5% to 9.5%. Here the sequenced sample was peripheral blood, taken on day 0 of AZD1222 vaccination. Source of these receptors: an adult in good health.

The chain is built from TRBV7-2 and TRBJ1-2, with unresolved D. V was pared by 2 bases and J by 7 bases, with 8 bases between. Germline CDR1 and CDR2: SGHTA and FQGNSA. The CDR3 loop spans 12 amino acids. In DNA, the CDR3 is TGTGCCAGCAGCTTAATGCGGGGTGGCTACACCTTC. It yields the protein CASSLMRGGYTF.

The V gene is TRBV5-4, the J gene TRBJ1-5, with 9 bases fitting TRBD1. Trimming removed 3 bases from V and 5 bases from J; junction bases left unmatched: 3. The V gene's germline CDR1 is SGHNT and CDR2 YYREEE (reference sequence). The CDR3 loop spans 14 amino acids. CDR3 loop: CASSSQGAHQPQHF. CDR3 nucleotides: TGTGCCAGCAGCTCACAGGGGGCCCATCAGCCCCAGCATTTT.

The CDR3 sequence is CASSASGASSYEQYF. The CDR3 coding sequence is TGTGCCAGCAGCGCCAGCGGGGCCAGCTCCTACGAGCAGTACTTC. The chain couples TRBV9 to TRBJ2-7; TRBD2 matches 7 bases. With 3 bases clipped from V and 0 bases from J, the junction kept 6 bases outside the gene matches. CDR1 and CDR2 from the germline V gene are SGDLS and YYNGEE. There are 15 residues in the CDR3.

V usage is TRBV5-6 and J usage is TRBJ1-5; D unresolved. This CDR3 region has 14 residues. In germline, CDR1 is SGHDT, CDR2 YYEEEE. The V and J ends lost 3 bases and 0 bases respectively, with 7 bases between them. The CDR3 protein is CASSSRNSNQPQHF. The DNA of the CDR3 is TGTGCCAGCAGCTCTCGGAATAGCAATCAGCCCCAGCATTTT.

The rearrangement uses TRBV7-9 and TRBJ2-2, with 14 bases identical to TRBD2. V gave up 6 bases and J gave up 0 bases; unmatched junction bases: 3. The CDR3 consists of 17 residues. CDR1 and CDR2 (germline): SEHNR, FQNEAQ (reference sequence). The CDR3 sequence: CASRGTSGGANTGELFF. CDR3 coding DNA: TGTGCCAGCAGAGGGACTAGCGGGGGTGCGAACACCGGGGAGCTGTTTTTT.